This entry is about one TCR beta chain. Its matching antigen is unknown. This sample is drawn from a study of CD4+ T cells in melanoma. Sequenced by immunoSEQ multiplex PCR; TCRdb stores in-frame clones only, minus some. The table has around 100,000 clones, about 90% seen once. Study observations and caveats: A reported correlation linked neoantigen-specific CD4+ T cells to CD8+, macrophage and B cell function. Neoantigen-specific CD4+ T cells in melanoma reportedly had diverse differentiation states.

Germline V gene lookup returns CDR1 SGDLS and CDR2 YYNGEE. The V gene lost 0 bases and the J gene lost 2 bases, with 14 bases spanning the gap. CDR3 length: 16 amino acids. The rearrangement joins TRBV9 to TRBJ1-1; the D gene is possibly TRBD1 (5 bases). Material: peripheral blood. The clonotype comes from a human donor with melanoma. The CDR3 sequence is CASSVAGVRGNTEAFF. The DNA of the CDR3 is TGTGCCAGCAGCGTAGCTGGGGTGAGGGGAAACACTGAAGCTTTCTTT.